This TCR beta chain stems from a study of shared clonotypes between healthy human individuals. The V gene's germline CDR1 is MNHEY and CDR2 SVGAGI. Between the trimmed V and J ends, which lost 0 bases and 3 bases, there was a span of 15 bases. CDR3 length: 16 residues. In the CD4+ fraction, cells were divided into CD45RA+ naive and CD45RA-negative memory subsets. Sorted subsets were amplified in replicate PCRs using 200 to 250 ng DNA, approximately 30,000 T cell genomes. Here immunoSEQ multiplex PCR was the method, and the copy in TCRdb shows in-frame clones only, minus some. The sample lists hundreds of thousands of clones; less than 80% were seen once.

The TCR comes from a young woman in good health. The sequencing sample was made of memory CD4+ T cells sorted from blood. As for subset: CD45RA-negative fraction. V and J are TRBV6-5 and TRBJ2-7; TRBD2 might be the D (7 bases). CDR3 nucleotide sequence: TGTGCCAGCAGTTACTCGAGGGGGGGGCGTTTCTACGAGCAGTACTTC. Amino acids: CASSYSRGGRFYEQYF.